This T cell receptor beta chain is drawn from a study of cytomegalovirus exposure and HLA in healthy donors. Notes on the study in general: Among TCR sequences, most were rare, though some public TCRs appeared in many donors. In the 120 or so validation repertoires, 94% of cluster scores exceeded 0, per a later analysis. The study put some 160 TCR beta chains on its list as cytomegalovirus-associated.

The protocol was immunoSEQ multiplex PCR, while the TCRdb copy is restricted to in-frame clones and leaves out a portion. Among 150,000 to 200,000 clones listed, around 82% were seen once. Germline assignment: CDR1 LNHDA and CDR2 SQIVND (reference sequence). The CDR3 spans 19 residues. With 7 bases removed from V and 3 bases from J, the gap between germline ends came to 25 bases. Points on this clone: Its target is unknown.

The chain employs TRBV19 and TRBJ2-6, with TRBD1 as a possible D gene (5 bases). The source material was PBMCs. The TCR originated in a woman between 18 and 29 years old in good health and CMV-seropositive. CDR3 residues: CASIRLHGQGSLGANVLTF. The CDR3 DNA reads TGTGCCAGTATTAGGTTGCATGGGCAGGGATCCCTTGGGGCCAACGTCCTGACTTTC.